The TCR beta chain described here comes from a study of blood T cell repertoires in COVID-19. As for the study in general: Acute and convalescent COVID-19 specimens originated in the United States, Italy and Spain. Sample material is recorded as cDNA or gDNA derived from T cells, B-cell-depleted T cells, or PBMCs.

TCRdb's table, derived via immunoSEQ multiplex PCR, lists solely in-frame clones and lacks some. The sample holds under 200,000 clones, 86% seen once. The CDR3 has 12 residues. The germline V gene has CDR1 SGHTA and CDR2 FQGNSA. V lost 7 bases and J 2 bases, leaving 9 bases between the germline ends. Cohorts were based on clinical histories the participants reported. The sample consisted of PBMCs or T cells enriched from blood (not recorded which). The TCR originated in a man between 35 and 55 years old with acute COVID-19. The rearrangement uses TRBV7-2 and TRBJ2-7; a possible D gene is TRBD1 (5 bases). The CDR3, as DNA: TGTGCCAGCAACCAGGGTACCTACGAGCAGTACTTC. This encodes CASNQGTYEQYF.